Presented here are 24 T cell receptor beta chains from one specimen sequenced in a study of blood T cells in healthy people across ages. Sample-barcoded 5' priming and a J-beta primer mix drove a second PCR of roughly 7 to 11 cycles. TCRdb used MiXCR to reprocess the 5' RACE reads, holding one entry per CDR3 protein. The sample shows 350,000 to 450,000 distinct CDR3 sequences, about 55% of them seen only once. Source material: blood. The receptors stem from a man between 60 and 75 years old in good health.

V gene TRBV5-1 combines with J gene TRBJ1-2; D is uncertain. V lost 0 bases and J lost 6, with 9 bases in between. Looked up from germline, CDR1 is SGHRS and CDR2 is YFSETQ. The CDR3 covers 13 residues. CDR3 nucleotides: TGCGCCAGCAGCTTGGGGCACACGGATGGCTACACCTTC. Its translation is CASSLGHTDGYTF.

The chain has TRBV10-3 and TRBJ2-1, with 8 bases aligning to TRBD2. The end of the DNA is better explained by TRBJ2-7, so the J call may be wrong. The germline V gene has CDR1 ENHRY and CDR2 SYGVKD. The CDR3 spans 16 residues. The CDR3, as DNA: TGTGCCATCAGTGGACGCGGGGGGTCGTGGGTGGAGGAGCAGTACTTC. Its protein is CAISGRGGSWVEEQYF.

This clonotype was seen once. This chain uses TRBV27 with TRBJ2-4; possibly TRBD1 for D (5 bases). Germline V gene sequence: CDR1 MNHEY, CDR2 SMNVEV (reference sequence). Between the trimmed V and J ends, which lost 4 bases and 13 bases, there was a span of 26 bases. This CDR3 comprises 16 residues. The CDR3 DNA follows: TGTGCCAGCAGTTCCTATTCAGGTCAGGGTAGTGGGTCCCAGTACTTC. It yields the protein CASSSYSGQGSGSQYF.

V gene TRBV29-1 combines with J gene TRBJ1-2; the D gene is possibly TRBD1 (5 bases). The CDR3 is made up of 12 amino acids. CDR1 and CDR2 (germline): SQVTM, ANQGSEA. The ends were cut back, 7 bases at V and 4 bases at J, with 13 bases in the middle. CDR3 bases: TGCAGCGCCCGAGGGGCATCCTATGGCTACACCTTC. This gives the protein CSARGASYGYTF.

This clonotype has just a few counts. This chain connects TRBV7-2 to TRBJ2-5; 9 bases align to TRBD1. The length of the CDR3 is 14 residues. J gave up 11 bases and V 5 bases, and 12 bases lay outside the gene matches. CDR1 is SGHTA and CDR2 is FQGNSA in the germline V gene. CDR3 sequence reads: CASSHGQGRPEQYF. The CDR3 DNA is TGTGCCAGCAGCCACGGACAGGGGCGTCCGGAGCAGTACTTC.

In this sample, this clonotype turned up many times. CDR3: CASSEGGGGWRSYEQYF. The CDR3 DNA is TGTGCCAGCAGTGAAGGGGGTGGAGGCTGGAGGTCCTACGAGCAGTACTTC. V and J are TRBV6-1 and TRBJ2-7; TRBD2 is a possible D gene (5 bases). The V and J ends lost 1 base and 1 base respectively, with 17 bases between them. There are 17 residues in the CDR3. Germline V gene lookup returns CDR1 MNHNS and CDR2 SASEGT.

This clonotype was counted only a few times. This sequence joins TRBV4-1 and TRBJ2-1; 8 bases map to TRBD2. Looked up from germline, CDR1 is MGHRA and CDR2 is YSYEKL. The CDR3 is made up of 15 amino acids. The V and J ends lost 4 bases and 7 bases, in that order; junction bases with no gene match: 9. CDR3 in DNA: TGCGCCAGCAGCCTTTCAAGCGGGAGTTATAATGAGCAGTTCTTC. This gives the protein CASSLSSGSYNEQFF.

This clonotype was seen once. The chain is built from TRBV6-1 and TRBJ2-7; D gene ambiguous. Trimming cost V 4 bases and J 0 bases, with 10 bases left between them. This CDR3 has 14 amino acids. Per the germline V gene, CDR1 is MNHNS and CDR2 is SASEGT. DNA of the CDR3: TGTGCCAGCAGTGTAGAGGCCGTCTCCTACGAGCAGTACTTC. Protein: CASSVEAVSYEQYF.

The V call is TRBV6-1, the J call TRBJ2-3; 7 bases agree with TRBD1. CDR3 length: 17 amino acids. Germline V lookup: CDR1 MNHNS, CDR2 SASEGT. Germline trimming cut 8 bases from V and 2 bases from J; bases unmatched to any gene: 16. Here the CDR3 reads CASFHGPSQGPTDTQYF. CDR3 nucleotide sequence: TGTGCCAGCTTCCATGGCCCCTCACAGGGGCCCACAGATACGCAGTATTTT.

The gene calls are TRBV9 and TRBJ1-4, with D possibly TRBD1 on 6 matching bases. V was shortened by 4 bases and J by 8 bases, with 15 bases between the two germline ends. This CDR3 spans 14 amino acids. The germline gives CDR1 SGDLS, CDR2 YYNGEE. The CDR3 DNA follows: TGTGCCAGCAGCCCGCAGGGGACCGCCGAAAAACTGTTTTTT. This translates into CASSPQGTAEKLFF.

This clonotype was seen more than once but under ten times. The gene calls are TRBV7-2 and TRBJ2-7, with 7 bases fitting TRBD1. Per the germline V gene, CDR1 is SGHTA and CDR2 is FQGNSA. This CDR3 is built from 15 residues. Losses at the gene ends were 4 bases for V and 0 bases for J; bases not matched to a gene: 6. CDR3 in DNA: TGTGCCAGCAGCTCAGACAGGGCCATCTCCTACGAGCAGTACTTC. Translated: CASSSDRAISYEQYF. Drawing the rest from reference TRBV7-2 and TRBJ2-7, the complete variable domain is GAGVSQSPSNKVTEKGKDVELRCDPISGHTALYWYRQSLGQGLEFLIYFQGNSAPDKSGLPSDRFSAERTGGSVSTLTIQRTQQEDSAVYLCASSSDRAISYEQYFGPGTRLTVT.

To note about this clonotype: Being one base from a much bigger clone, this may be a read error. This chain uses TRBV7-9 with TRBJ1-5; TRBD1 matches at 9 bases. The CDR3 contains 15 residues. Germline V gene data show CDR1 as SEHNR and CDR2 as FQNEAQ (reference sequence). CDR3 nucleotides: TGTGCCAGCAGCTTAGGGACAGGGGAGAATCGGCCCCAGCATTTT. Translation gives CASSLGTGENRPQHF.

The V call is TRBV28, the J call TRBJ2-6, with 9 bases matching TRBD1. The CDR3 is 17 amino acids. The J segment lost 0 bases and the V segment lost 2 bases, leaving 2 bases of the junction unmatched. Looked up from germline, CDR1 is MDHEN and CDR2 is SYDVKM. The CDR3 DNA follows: TGTGCCAGCAGTTTAGCGGACAGGGGCTCTGGGGCCAACGTCCTGACTTTC. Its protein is CASSLADRGSGANVLTF.

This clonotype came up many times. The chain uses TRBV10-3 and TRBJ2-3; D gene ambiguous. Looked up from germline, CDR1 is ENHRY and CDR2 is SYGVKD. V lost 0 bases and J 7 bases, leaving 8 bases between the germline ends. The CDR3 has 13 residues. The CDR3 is CAISESTGNTQYF. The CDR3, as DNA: TGTGCCATCAGTGAGTCGACTGGCAATACGCAGTATTTT.

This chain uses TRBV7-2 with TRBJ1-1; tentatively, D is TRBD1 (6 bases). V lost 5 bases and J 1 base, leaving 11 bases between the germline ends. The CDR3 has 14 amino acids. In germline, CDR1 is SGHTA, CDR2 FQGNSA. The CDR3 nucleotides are TGTGCCAGCAGCCCGGACAGTTCGAACACTGAAGCTTTCTTT. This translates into CASSPDSSNTEAFF.

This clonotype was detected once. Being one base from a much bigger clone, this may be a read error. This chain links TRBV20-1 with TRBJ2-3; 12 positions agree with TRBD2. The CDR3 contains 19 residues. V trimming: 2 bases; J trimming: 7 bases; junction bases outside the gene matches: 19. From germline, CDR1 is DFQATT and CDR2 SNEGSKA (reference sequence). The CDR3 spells CSARNLVPKTSGSMYTQYF. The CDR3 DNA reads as TGCAGTGCTAGAAACTTGGTCCCTAAGACTAGCGGGAGCATGTATACGCAGTATTTT.

CDR3 in amino acids: CSAEAPGTGDLGTQYF. In nucleotides, the CDR3 is TGCAGTGCTGAGGCCCCCGGGACAGGGGACCTCGGGACGCAGTATTTT. This chain joins TRBV20-1 and TRBJ2-3; 10 bases agree with TRBD1. CDR1 and CDR2 (germline): DFQATT, SNEGSKA (reference sequence). The CDR3 is 16 amino acids. V dropped 5 bases and J dropped 9; count of bases not matched to a gene: 17.

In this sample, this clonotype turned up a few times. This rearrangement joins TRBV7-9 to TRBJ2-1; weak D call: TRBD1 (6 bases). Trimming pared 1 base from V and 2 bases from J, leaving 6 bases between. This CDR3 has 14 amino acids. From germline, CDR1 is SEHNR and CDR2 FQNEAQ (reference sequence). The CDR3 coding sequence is TGTGCCAGCAGCTTAGGGGACACCTACAATGAGCAGTTCTTC. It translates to CASSLGDTYNEQFF.

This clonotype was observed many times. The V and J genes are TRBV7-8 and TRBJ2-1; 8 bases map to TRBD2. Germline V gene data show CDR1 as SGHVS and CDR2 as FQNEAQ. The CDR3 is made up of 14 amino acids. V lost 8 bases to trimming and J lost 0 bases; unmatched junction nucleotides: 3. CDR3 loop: CASRAGGSYNEQFF. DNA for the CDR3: TGTGCCAGCCGGGCGGGGGGCTCCTACAATGAGCAGTTCTTC. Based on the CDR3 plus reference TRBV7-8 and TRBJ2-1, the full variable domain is GAGVSQSPRYKVAKRGQDVALRCDPISGHVSLFWYQQALGQGPEFLTYFQNEAQLDKSGLPSDRFFAERPEGSVSTLKIQRTQQEDSAVYLCASRAGGSYNEQFFGPGTRLTVL.

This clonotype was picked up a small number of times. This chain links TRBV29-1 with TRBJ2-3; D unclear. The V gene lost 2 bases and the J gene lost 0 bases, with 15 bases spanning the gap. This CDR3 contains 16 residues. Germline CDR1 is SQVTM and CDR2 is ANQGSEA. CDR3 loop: CSVEIARQASTDTQYF. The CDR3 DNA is TGCAGCGTTGAAATTGCGCGGCAGGCTAGCACAGATACGCAGTATTTT.

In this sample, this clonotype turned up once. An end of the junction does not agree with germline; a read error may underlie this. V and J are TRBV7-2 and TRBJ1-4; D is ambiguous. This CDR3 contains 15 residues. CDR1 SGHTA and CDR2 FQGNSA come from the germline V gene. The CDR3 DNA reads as TGTGCCCGCAGCTTAGCGCACGCAACTAATGAAAAACTGTTTTTT. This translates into CARSLAHATNEKLFF.

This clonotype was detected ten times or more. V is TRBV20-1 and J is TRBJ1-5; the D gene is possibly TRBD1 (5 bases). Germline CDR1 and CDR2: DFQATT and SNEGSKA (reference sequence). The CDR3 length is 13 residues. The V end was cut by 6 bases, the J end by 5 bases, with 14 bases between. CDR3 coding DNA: TGCAGTGCAGGGACGGGGAGCGATCAGCCCCAGCATTTT. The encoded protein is CSAGTGSDQPQHF.

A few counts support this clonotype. CDR3 bases: TGCGCCAGCAGCTTGGCCCCTCAGGGGGGGACCCTCGAGCAGTACTTC. Its protein is CASSLAPQGGTLEQYF. V is TRBV5-1 and J is TRBJ2-7, with D perhaps assigned TRBD1 or TRBD2 (7 bases each). The V end was cut by 0 bases, the J end by 6 bases, with 19 bases between. The germline gives CDR1 SGHRS, CDR2 YFSETQ. CDR3 length equals 16 residues.

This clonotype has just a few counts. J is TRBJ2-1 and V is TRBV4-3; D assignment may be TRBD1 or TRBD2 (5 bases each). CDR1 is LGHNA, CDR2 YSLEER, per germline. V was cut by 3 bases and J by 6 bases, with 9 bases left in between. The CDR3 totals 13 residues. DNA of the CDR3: TGCGCCAGCAGCCACCATGGGGGCAATGAGCAGTTCTTC. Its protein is CASSHHGGNEQFF.